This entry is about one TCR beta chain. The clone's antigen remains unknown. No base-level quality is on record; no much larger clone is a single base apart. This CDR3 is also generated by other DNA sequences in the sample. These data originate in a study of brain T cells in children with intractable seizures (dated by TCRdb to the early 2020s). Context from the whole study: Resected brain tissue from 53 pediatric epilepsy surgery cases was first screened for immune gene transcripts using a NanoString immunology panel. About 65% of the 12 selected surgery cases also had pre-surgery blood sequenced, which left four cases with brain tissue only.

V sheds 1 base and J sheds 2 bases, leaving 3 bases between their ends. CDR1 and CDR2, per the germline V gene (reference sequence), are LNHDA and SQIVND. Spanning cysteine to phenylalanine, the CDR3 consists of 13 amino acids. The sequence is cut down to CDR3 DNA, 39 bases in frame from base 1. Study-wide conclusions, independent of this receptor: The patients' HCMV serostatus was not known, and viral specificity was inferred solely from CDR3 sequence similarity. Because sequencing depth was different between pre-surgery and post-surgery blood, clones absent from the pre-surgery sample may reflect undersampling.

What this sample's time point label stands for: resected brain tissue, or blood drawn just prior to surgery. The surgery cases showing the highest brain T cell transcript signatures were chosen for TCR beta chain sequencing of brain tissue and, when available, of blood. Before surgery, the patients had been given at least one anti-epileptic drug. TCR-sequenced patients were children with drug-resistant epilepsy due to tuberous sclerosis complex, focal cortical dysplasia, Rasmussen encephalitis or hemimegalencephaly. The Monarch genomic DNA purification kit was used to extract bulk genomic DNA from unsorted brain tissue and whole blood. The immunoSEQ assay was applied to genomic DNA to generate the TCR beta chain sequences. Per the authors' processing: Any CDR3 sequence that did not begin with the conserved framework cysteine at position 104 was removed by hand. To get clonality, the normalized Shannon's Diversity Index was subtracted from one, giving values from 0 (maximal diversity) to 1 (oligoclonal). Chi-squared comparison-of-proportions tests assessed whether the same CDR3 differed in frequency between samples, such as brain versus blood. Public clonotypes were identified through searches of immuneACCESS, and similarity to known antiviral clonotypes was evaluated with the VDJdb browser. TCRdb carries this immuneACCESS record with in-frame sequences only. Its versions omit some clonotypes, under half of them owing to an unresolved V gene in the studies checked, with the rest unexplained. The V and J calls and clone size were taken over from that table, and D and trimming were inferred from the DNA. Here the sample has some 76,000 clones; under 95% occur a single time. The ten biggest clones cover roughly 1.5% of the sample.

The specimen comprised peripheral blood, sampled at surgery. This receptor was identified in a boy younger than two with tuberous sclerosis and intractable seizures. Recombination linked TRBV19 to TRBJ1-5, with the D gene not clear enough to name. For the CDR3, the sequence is CASSIGGNQPQHF. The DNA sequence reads TGTGCCAGTAGTATAGGGGGCAATCAGCCCCAGCATTTT.